The next 10 T cell receptor beta chains were all read from a single sample in a study of CD8 T cells in Susac syndrome. RNA totalling roughly 0.5 to 1 ug underwent reverse transcription with random hexamers. TCRdb analysed the immunoSEQ multiplex PCR reads with MiXCR anew, one entry per CDR3 protein. The sample carries about 240,000 distinct CDR3 sequences, almost 97% recorded once. The sequencing input was CD4+ T cells from PBMCs. The receptors stem from a human donor with Susac syndrome.

The chain links TRBV21-1 to TRBJ2-1; the D call TRBD2 from the table was never checked on the DNA. TRBV21-1 is a recognized pseudogene. The CDR3 consists of 18 residues. The CDR3 loop is CASSKMVPRTSGDNEQFF. The CDR3 nucleotides are TGTGCCAGCAGCAAGATGGTTCCCCGGACTAGCGGAGACAATGAGCAGTTCTTC.

This clonotype was observed a single time. The rearrangement uses TRBV24-1 and TRBJ1-2; TRBD1 matches at 7 bases. Per germline, CDR1 KGHDR and CDR2 SFDVKD. CDR3 length: 15 amino acids. The V segment lost 2 bases and the J segment 6 bases; nucleotides outside the gene matches: 8. CDR3 residues: CATSDSTGYIDGYTF. CDR3 sequence (DNA): TGTGCCACCAGTGATTCGACAGGGTATATCGATGGCTACACCTTC.

This sequence joins TRBV30 and TRBJ2-1; the D gene is possibly TRBD1 (5 bases). CDR1 is GTSNPN and CDR2 is SVGIG in the germline V gene (reference sequence). Trimming took 0 bases from V and 4 from J, leaving 16 bases between them. The CDR3 is 16 residues long. This CDR3 reads CAWSVWGSQRYNEQFF. The CDR3, as DNA: TGTGCCTGGAGTGTATGGGGCTCGCAAAGATACAATGAGCAGTTCTTC.

The V and J genes are TRBV30 and TRBJ1-1; D may be TRBD1 (5 bases). In germline, CDR1 is GTSNPN, CDR2 SVGIG (reference sequence). This CDR3 has 13 amino acids. The ends were cut back, 4 bases at V and 2 bases at J, with 11 bases in the middle. CDR3 residues: CAWTRGVNTEAFF. Here the CDR3 DNA reads TGTGCCTGGACTCGGGGCGTCAACACTGAAGCTTTCTTT.

The chain links TRBV7-9 to TRBJ2-5; D unresolved. The CDR3 loop spans 12 amino acids. V was pared by 7 bases and J by 1 base, with 7 bases between. Germline values: CDR1 SEHNR, CDR2 FQNEAQ (reference sequence). The CDR3 sequence: CASINLQETQYF. The DNA for the CDR3 is TGTGCCAGCATCAATCTCCAAGAGACCCAGTACTTC.

This rearrangement joins TRBV20-1 to TRBJ2-5; TRBD2 matches at 8 bases. V lost 2 bases, J lost 2 bases, and 7 bases stayed unmatched. The CDR3 consists of 15 residues. Germline assignment: CDR1 DFQATT and CDR2 SNEGSKA (reference sequence). DNA of the CDR3: TGCAGTGCTAGAATAGCAGCGGGAGATCAAGAGACCCAGTACTTC. Translating gives CSARIAAGDQETQYF.

The CDR3 DNA reads TGTGCCAGCACCCCCCCCGAGGCGAAACGCTACGAGCAGTACTTC. This encodes CASTPPEAKRYEQYF. This chain links TRBV28 with TRBJ2-7; D is undetermined. The CDR3 contains 15 residues. In germline, CDR1 is MDHEN, CDR2 SYDVKM. V gave up 7 bases and J gave up 3 bases, with 19 bases separating them.

This chain joins TRBV10-3 and TRBJ1-1, with 7 bases identical to TRBD1. Per the germline V gene, CDR1 is ENHRY and CDR2 is SYGVKD. Unmatched junction bases numbered 2, after V lost 6 bases and J lost 1 base. The CDR3 totals 13 residues. The CDR3 nucleotides are TGTGCCATCAGGAGGACAGGGAACACTGAAGCTTTCTTT. This encodes CAIRRTGNTEAFF.

This clonotype was seen a single time. The chain combines TRBV30 with TRBJ1-5; TRBD1 might be the D (5 bases). Germline V gene sequence: CDR1 GTSNPN, CDR2 SVGIG (reference sequence). Deletions cut 1 base from V and 9 bases from J, with 16 bases between. The CDR3 is 14 amino acids. CDR3 nucleotide sequence: TGTGCCTGGAGTGGTAGGGCAGGGCGGGCGCCCCAGCATTTT. Translated: CAWSGRAGRAPQHF. The variable domain in full, completed from reference TRBV30 and TRBJ1-5, reads SQTIHQWPATLVQPVGSPLSLECTVEGTSNPNLYWYRQAAGRGLQLLFYSVGIGQISSEVPQNLSASRPQDRQFILSSKKLLLSDSGFYLCAWSGRAGRAPQHFGDGTRLSIL.

The genes are TRBV7-2 and TRBJ1-2; D not resolved. Between the trimmed V and J ends, which lost 5 bases and 8 bases, there was a span of 15 bases. Germline CDR1 is SGHTA and CDR2 is FQGNSA. This CDR3 region has 13 residues. This CDR3 reads CASSPGREMGYTF. The CDR3 DNA is TGTGCCAGCAGCCCAGGACGTGAGATGGGCTACACCTTC.